The 18 T cell receptor beta chains below were found in one sample sequenced in a study of T cell responses to AZD1222 COVID-19 vaccine. The repertoire was sequenced with immunoSEQ multiplex PCR; TCRdb's copy has only in-frame clones and lacks some. Seen here are roughly 160,000 clones, around 90% observed once, and the top ten hold about 1%. Sequences were derived from peripheral blood, sampled 28 days after the second AZD1222 dose. The receptors were gathered from an adult who received the AZD1222 COVID-19 vaccine.

The chain carries TRBV4-1 and TRBJ2-2; a possible D gene is TRBD2 (5 bases). Trimming took off 0 bases at V and 7 bases at J, with 9 bases between the two ends. This CDR3 comprises 14 residues. The germline V gene encodes CDR1 MGHRA and CDR2 YSYEKL. CDR3: CASSQDGSSGELFF. The CDR3 DNA follows: TGCGCCAGCAGCCAAGATGGGAGCAGCGGGGAGCTGTTTTTT.

In this sample, this clone turned up once. The chain carries TRBV27 and TRBJ1-1; D is perhaps TRBD1 (6 bases). Germline-derived CDR1 and CDR2 are MNHEY and SMNVEV (reference sequence). This CDR3 has 14 amino acids. The germline V and J ends were trimmed by 2 bases and 4 bases, with 11 bases remaining between them. CDR3 amino acids: CASSLGGPVTEAFF. The CDR3 DNA follows: TGTGCCAGCAGTTTAGGGGGGCCCGTCACTGAAGCTTTCTTT.

J is TRBJ2-1 and V is TRBV7-2; TRBD1 matches 9 bases. Germline V lookup: CDR1 SGHTA, CDR2 FQGNSA. The CDR3 covers 14 residues. J lost 2 bases, V lost 5 bases, and 1 base had no gene match. The CDR3 reads CASSGQGTYNEQFF. The CDR3 DNA reads as TGTGCCAGCAGCGGACAGGGGACCTACAATGAGCAGTTCTTC. Full variable domain (outside the CDR3, taken from reference TRBV7-2 and TRBJ2-1): GAGVSQSPSNKVTEKGKDVELRCDPISGHTALYWYRQSLGQGLEFLIYFQGNSAPDKSGLPSDRFSAERTGGSVSTLTIQRTQQEDSAVYLCASSGQGTYNEQFFGPGTRLTVL.

The chain's CDR3 is CASSEGTVLNEQFF. The CDR3 region has the DNA TGTGCCAGCAGCGAGGGGACAGTACTAAATGAGCAGTTCTTC. The rearrangement joins TRBV9 to TRBJ2-1; 7 bases are shared with TRBD1. Trimming took 3 bases from V and 7 from J; bases not matched to a gene: 7. CDR1 and CDR2 (germline): SGDLS, YYNGEE. The CDR3 has 14 residues.

V and J are TRBV7-9 and TRBJ2-2; D is ambiguous. V lost 5 bases and J 5 bases, leaving 15 bases between the germline ends. Germline CDR1 is SEHNR and CDR2 is FQNEAQ (reference sequence). CDR3 length: 15 residues. For the CDR3, the DNA is TGTGCCAGCAGCACCCCTCGGGCCGGAACCGGGGAGCTGTTTTTT. It translates to CASSTPRAGTGELFF.

The V gene is TRBV4-1, the J gene TRBJ1-1; perhaps TRBD1 as D (5 bases). This CDR3 comprises 14 residues. The V and J ends lost 1 base and 6 bases respectively, with 12 bases between them. CDR1 and CDR2 from the germline V gene are MGHRA and YSYEKL. In DNA, the CDR3 is TGCGCCAGCAGCCAAGGGGACCCGGGGGCTGAAGCTTTCTTT. It yields the protein CASSQGDPGAEAFF.

The chain links TRBV5-4 to TRBJ1-1; D possibly corresponds to TRBD1 (5 bases). CDR3 length: 13 residues. The ends were cut back, 4 bases at V and 4 bases at J, with 11 bases in the middle. Germline assignment: CDR1 SGHNT and CDR2 YYREEE (reference sequence). The CDR3 protein is CASSPGGGTEAFF. The CDR3 DNA is TGTGCCAGCAGCCCCGGGGGGGGCACTGAAGCTTTCTTT. Drawing the rest from reference TRBV5-4 and TRBJ1-1, the complete variable domain is ETGVTQSPTHLIKTRGQQVTLRCSSQSGHNTVSWYQQALGQGPQFIFQYYREEENGRGNFPPRFSGLQFPNYSSELNVNALELDDSALYLCASSPGGGTEAFFGQGTRLTVV.

The chain recombines TRBV27 with TRBJ2-3, with 9 bases lining up with TRBD2. CDR3 length: 14 amino acids. CDR1 is MNHEY and CDR2 is SMNVEV in the germline V gene (reference sequence). The V gene end was trimmed by 2 bases and the J gene end by 8 bases; junction bases not matched to a gene: 5. CDR3 nucleotides: TGTGCCAGCAGTTTAGAGCGGGGGGTGGGTACGCAGTATTTT. It is translated as CASSLERGVGTQYF.

This chain connects TRBV6-5 to TRBJ2-3, with 10 bases aligning to TRBD1. Germline V gives CDR1 MNHEY, CDR2 SVGAGI. The V and J ends lost 9 bases and 3 bases, in that order; junction bases with no gene match: 9. The CDR3 has 15 residues. The CDR3 loop is CASQPPGQGTDTQYF. The CDR3 DNA follows: TGTGCCAGTCAACCCCCGGGACAGGGGACAGATACGCAGTATTTT.

The chain is built from TRBV10-3 and TRBJ2-3; D possibly corresponds to TRBD2 (5 bases). This CDR3 contains 12 residues. Germline lookup yields CDR1 ENHRY and CDR2 SYGVKD. With 8 bases removed from V and 1 base from J, the gap between germline ends came to 7 bases. This CDR3 is CAIRTGTDTQYF. CDR3 DNA sequence: TGTGCCATCCGGACTGGCACAGATACGCAGTATTTT.

The rearrangement links TRBV12-5 to TRBJ2-7, with TRBD2 matching over 8 bases. With 6 bases clipped from V and 4 bases from J, the junction kept 8 bases outside the gene matches. Germline assignment: CDR1 LGHNT and CDR2 FRNRAP. The CDR3 length is 14 residues. The CDR3 DNA follows: TGTGCTAGTGGGAGGACCGGCGGGAGGTACGAGCAGTACTTC. Its protein is CASGRTGGRYEQYF. Full variable domain (remainder filled in from reference TRBV12-5 and TRBJ2-7): DARVTQTPRHKVTEMGQEVTMRCQPILGHNTVFWYRQTMMQGLELLAYFRNRAPLDDSGMPKDRFSAEMPDATLATLKIQPSEPRDSAVYFCASGRTGGRYEQYFGPGTRLTVT.

The V call is TRBV18, the J call TRBJ2-1; either TRBD1 or TRBD2 may fit D (5 bases each). Looked up from germline, CDR1 is KGHSH and CDR2 is LQKENI. This CDR3 spans 14 amino acids. Trimming pared 2 bases from V and 10 bases from J, leaving 15 bases between. As DNA, the CDR3 is TGTGCCAGCTCACCAGGGACCGAATTCAGGGAGCAGTTCTTC. Its translation: CASSPGTEFREQFF.

The chain uses TRBV15 and TRBJ2-3, with 10 bases lining up with TRBD2. The germline V gene encodes CDR1 LNHNV and CDR2 YYDKDF (reference sequence). The CDR3 totals 19 residues. V trimming: 4 bases; J trimming: 2 bases; junction bases outside the gene matches: 15. CDR3 sequence: CATSIPFGSSGGLTDTQYF. The CDR3 bases are TGTGCCACCAGCATCCCCTTCGGGTCTAGCGGGGGCCTCACAGATACGCAGTATTTT.

The chain uses TRBV19 and TRBJ1-2; D gene unclear. The ends were cut back, 8 bases at V and 5 bases at J, with 12 bases in the middle. CDR1 and CDR2 (germline): LNHDA, SQIVND (reference sequence). The CDR3 sequence is 12 residues long. This CDR3 is CASGDWDYGYTF. The CDR3 region has the DNA TGTGCCAGTGGGGATTGGGATTATGGCTACACCTTC.

The chain couples TRBV5-4 to TRBJ2-3; 8 nucleotides agree with TRBD2. This CDR3 region has 16 residues. J lost 5 bases, V lost 5 bases, and 13 bases had no gene match. The germline V gene encodes CDR1 SGHNT and CDR2 YYREEE (reference sequence). DNA of the CDR3: TGTGCCAGCAGAGAGGCGGGGGGCGGGCAGGTAGATACGCAGTATTTT. It encodes CASREAGGGQVDTQYF.

V is TRBV6-1 and J is TRBJ1-5; the D is unclear. CDR3 size: 13 residues. The germline V gene encodes CDR1 MNHNS and CDR2 SASEGT. Trimming took 2 bases from V and 3 from J, leaving 5 bases between them. The CDR3 region is CASSERDNQPQHF. CDR3 nucleotides: TGTGCCAGCAGTGAAAGGGACAATCAGCCCCAGCATTTT.

The V gene is TRBV12-5, the J gene TRBJ1-5, with a tentative D call TRBD1 (6 bases). Germline V gene data show CDR1 as LGHNT and CDR2 as FRNRAP. V was shortened by 1 base and J by 6 bases, with 7 bases between the two germline ends. CDR3 length equals 13 residues. The CDR3 is CASGLEQGQPQHF. In nucleotides, the CDR3 is TGTGCTAGTGGTTTGGAACAGGGTCAGCCCCAGCATTTT.

This sequence joins TRBV27 and TRBJ2-7, with 9 positions matching TRBD1. V lost 5 bases to trimming and J lost 12 bases; unmatched junction nucleotides: 8. This CDR3 is built from 12 residues. Germline V CDR1 and CDR2: MNHEY, SMNVEV (reference sequence). The CDR3 sequence is CASSRLGQGPYF. The CDR3 coding sequence is TGTGCCAGCAGTCGCCTAGGACAGGGGCCGTACTTC.